Each of the 30 T cell receptor beta chains below was sequenced from the same sample in a study of regulatory T cells in long-lasting Graves disease. Libraries of TCR beta came from iRepertoire HTBI primers plus Arm-PCR of CDR3 regions. TCRdb processed the multiplex PCR reads anew with MiXCR; each CDR3 protein has one entry. Of around 250,000 distinct CDR3 sequences listed, under 20% are singletons. Indicated time point: newly diagnosed GD, antithyroid drugs for less than 3 months. PBMCs provided the RNA from which the TCR library was made. The sample was also reused in another study, on T cells in Graves' hyperthyroidism and ophthalmopathy.

Source: peripheral blood mononuclear cells (PBMCs), taken at new diagnosis, from a patient treated with antithyroid drugs. The receptors shown here come from a woman in her twenties or thirties with Graves disease.

This clonotype was observed at least ten times. The rearrangement links TRBV20-1 to TRBJ1-1, with D perhaps TRBD1 (5 bases). Germline V gene lookup returns CDR1 DFQATT and CDR2 SNEGSKA (reference sequence). The CDR3 is made up of 13 amino acids. With 4 bases removed from V and 4 bases from J, the gap between germline ends came to 13 bases. The CDR3 loop is CSANGGSGTEAFF. In DNA, the CDR3 is TGCAGTGCTAATGGGGGTTCTGGCACTGAAGCTTTCTTT.

This clonotype was counted at least ten times. The rearrangement links TRBV6-4 to TRBJ2-5, with D unclear. CDR1 and CDR2 from the germline V gene are MRHNA and SNTAGT. V was cut by 6 bases and J by 0 bases, with 5 bases left in between. The length of the CDR3 is 12 residues. CDR3 loop: CASSRDQETQYF. CDR3 sequence (DNA): TGTGCCAGCAGCCGGGACCAAGAGACCCAGTACTTC.

This clonotype was seen repeatedly, ten times or more. This chain links TRBV5-5 with TRBJ2-1; no definite D call. The V gene lost 2 bases and the J gene lost 6 bases, with 6 bases spanning the gap. CDR3 length equals 12 residues. Germline V gives CDR1 SGHKS, CDR2 YYEKEE (reference sequence). The CDR3 region is CASSFSANEQFF. The CDR3, as DNA: TGTGCCAGCAGCTTTTCAGCCAATGAGCAGTTCTTC.

Points on this clonotype: One base away lies a much larger clone, so this may be a sequencing read error. The J gene is TRBJ1-1, the V gene TRBV29-1; 9 positions match TRBD1. Trimming took 7 bases from V and 4 from J; bases not matched to a gene: 4. The CDR3 extends over 12 amino acids. Germline V CDR1 and CDR2: SQVTM, ANQGSEA. CDR3 in DNA: TGCAGCGCGCACAGGGGGCTCACTGAAGCTTTCTTT. This gives the protein CSAHRGLTEAFF.

This clonotype was seen ten or more times. The chain is built from TRBV11-2 and TRBJ1-1; perhaps TRBD1 as D (5 bases). CDR1 is SGHAT, CDR2 FQNNGV, per germline. The CDR3 spans 14 residues. The ends were cut back, 0 bases at V and 5 bases at J, with 10 bases in the middle. CDR3 region: CASSLEGGRTEAFF. The DNA of the CDR3 is TGTGCCAGCAGCTTAGAGGGGGGAAGGACTGAAGCTTTCTTT. Together with reference TRBV11-2 and TRBJ1-1, the CDR3 gives the full variable domain: EAGVAQSPRYKIIEKRQSVAFWCNPISGHATLYWYQQILGQGPKLLIQFQNNGVVDDSQLPKDRFSAERLKGVDSTLKIQPAKLEDSAVYLCASSLEGGRTEAFFGQGTRLTVV.

A note on this clonotype: This could be a read error, since a much larger clone is one nucleotide away. This chain links TRBV7-2 with TRBJ2-5, with D possibly being TRBD1 (6 bases). The germline gives CDR1 SGHTA, CDR2 FQGNSA. CDR3 length: 14 residues. DNA for the CDR3: TGTGCCAGCAGCTTTGGGACATCTCAAGAGACCCAGCACTTC. Protein: CASSFGTSQETQHF.

The J gene is TRBJ2-2, the V gene TRBV6-1; 7 bases agree with TRBD2. J lost 7 bases, V lost 8 bases, and 10 bases had no gene match. Germline V lookup: CDR1 MNHNS, CDR2 SASEGT. This CDR3 has 14 amino acids. The CDR3 coding sequence is TGTGCCAGCTTTGTCGGGGGGAGAGGCGGGGAGCTGTTTTTT. Translating it yields CASFVGGRGGELFF.

In its sample, this clonotype was seen many times. This sequence joins TRBV5-1 and TRBJ1-4; D might be TRBD1 (5 bases). The CDR3 sequence is 15 residues long. From germline, CDR1 is SGHRS and CDR2 YFSETQ. The V and J ends lost 7 bases and 4 bases respectively, with 17 bases between them. The CDR3 is CASSMRGEVNEKLFF. In DNA form, the CDR3 reads TGCGCCAGCTCGATGAGGGGAGAAGTTAATGAAAAACTGTTTTTT.

This clonotype was recorded a few times. The V call is TRBV29-1, the J call TRBJ1-1, with 8 bases lining up with TRBD1. V shed 7 bases and J 1 base; nucleotides not matched to a gene: 5. CDR3 length: 13 residues. Germline CDR1 reads SQVTM; CDR2 reads ANQGSEA. The CDR3 sequence: CSAWTGWNTEAFF. In nucleotides, the CDR3 is TGCAGCGCATGGACAGGGTGGAACACTGAAGCTTTCTTT.

This clonotype occurred many times. The chain uses TRBV10-3 and TRBJ1-2; TRBD1 matches at 10 bases. Trimming at V came to 2 bases and at J to 0 bases, leaving 6 bases not matched to a gene. The germline gives CDR1 ENHRY, CDR2 SYGVKD. The CDR3 length is 17 residues. CDR3 DNA sequence: TGTGCCATCAGTGAGGGGAAGACAGGGGGCCCTAACTATGGCTACACCTTC. Translating it yields CAISEGKTGGPNYGYTF.

This clonotype was seen at least ten times. This chain connects TRBV19 to TRBJ1-1; D is unclear. CDR3 length: 12 residues. Looked up from germline, CDR1 is LNHDA and CDR2 is SQIVND (reference sequence). Between the trimmed V and J ends, which lost 4 bases and 9 bases, there was a span of 12 bases. The CDR3 region has the DNA TGTGCCAGTAGTACCCGACCGCTGAAAGCTTTCTTT. Translating gives CASSTRPLKAFF. The entire variable domain, with the rest obtained from reference TRBV19 and TRBJ1-1, is as follows: DGGITQSPKYLFRKEGQNVTLSCEQNLNHDAMYWYRQDPGQGLRLIYYSQIVNDFQKGDIAEGYSVSREKKESFPLTVTSAQKNPTAFYLCASSTRPLKAFFGQGTRLTVV.

As DNA, the CDR3 is TGCAGTGGGGTTCACCCTAGCGGGGGGGCTGGAGAGACCCAGTACTTC. As protein: CSGVHPSGGAGETQYF. The V and J genes are TRBV20-1 and TRBJ2-1; the match to TRBD2 covers 12 bases. Matching the DNA end better, TRBJ2-5 makes the J call doubtful. This CDR3 is built from 16 residues. CDR1 and CDR2 from the germline V gene are DFQATT and SNEGSKA (reference sequence).

This clonotype occurred many times. V and J are TRBV4-1 and TRBJ1-5; D possibly corresponds to TRBD1 (6 bases). The CDR3 length is 16 residues. V lost 1 base, J lost 0 bases, and 10 bases lay in between. Germline CDR1 is MGHRA and CDR2 is YSYEKL. CDR3 nucleotide sequence: TGCGCCAGCAGCCAAGGTCCGGGGGCTAGCAATCAGCCCCAGCATTTT. Translation: CASSQGPGASNQPQHF.

Ten or more counts support this clonotype. Here the CDR3 DNA reads TGCGCCAGCAGCTTGGAGGGACTAGCGGGGGGAATGTGGTATTTT. This gives the protein CASSLEGLAGGMWYF. V and J are TRBV5-1 and TRBJ2-3; 15 nucleotides match TRBD2. Looked up from germline, CDR1 is SGHRS and CDR2 is YFSETQ. The CDR3 is made up of 15 amino acids. The V gene end was trimmed by 0 bases and the J gene end by 14 bases; junction bases not matched to a gene: 7. Full variable domain (outside the CDR3, taken from reference TRBV5-1 and TRBJ2-3): KAGVTQTPRYLIKTRGQQVTLSCSPISGHRSVSWYQQTPGQGLQFLFEYFSETQRNKGNFPGRFSGRQFSNSRSEMNVSTLELGDSALYLCASSLEGLAGGMWYFGPGTRLTVL.

This clonotype occurred many times. This chain uses TRBV24-1 with TRBJ2-5; 7 nucleotides line up with TRBD1. Germline V lookup: CDR1 KGHDR, CDR2 SFDVKD. V was pared by 0 bases and J by 5 bases, with 2 bases of the junction left unmatched. This CDR3 has 14 amino acids. The CDR3 sequence: CATSDLRGRETQYF. Here the CDR3 DNA reads TGTGCCACCAGTGATTTGAGGGGGCGGGAGACCCAGTACTTC.

As regards this clonotype: This may be a read error: a much more frequent sequence differs by one nucleotide. V and J are TRBV11-2 and TRBJ2-1; 12 bases are a match to TRBD2. CDR1 and CDR2 (germline): SGHAT, FQNNGV. The V gene end was trimmed by 2 bases and the J gene end by 7 bases; junction bases not matched to a gene: 9. The CDR3 has 17 amino acids. CDR3 DNA sequence: TGTGCCAGCAGCTTAATGGCTAGCGGGGGGGCCGGAAATGAGCAGTTCTTC. This encodes CASSLMASGGAGNEQFF.

This clonotype was seen many times. The J gene is TRBJ2-5, the V gene TRBV2; D is undetermined. This CDR3 contains 14 residues. Trimming removed 2 bases at V and 2 bases at J, with 9 bases between. Germline CDR1 reads SNHLY; CDR2 reads FYNNEI. The DNA of the CDR3 is TGTGCCAGCAGTGAAAGGGTGACTCAAGAGACCCAGTACTTC. Translation: CASSERVTQETQYF.

This clonotype was detected many times. V is TRBV11-3 and J is TRBJ1-6; D gene unclear. This CDR3 has 13 amino acids. Trimming took off 0 bases at V and 9 bases at J, with 6 bases between the two ends. Germline CDR1 is SGHNT and CDR2 is YENEEA. CDR3: CASSLDWGSPLHF. DNA of the CDR3: TGTGCCAGCAGCTTAGATTGGGGTTCACCCCTCCACTTT.

Regarding this clonotype: This may arise from a read error, as a much more abundant clone is one base away. The chain is built from TRBV5-1 and TRBJ2-7; D gene uncertain. The CDR3 is 13 amino acids. Trimming cost V 1 base and J 7 bases, with 12 bases left between them. Germline V lookup: CDR1 SGHRS, CDR2 YFSETQ. In DNA form, the CDR3 reads TGCGCCAGCAGCTTGAGGGTTGCGAATGAGCAGTACTTC. This encodes CASSLRVANEQYF.

This clonotype was observed at least ten times. The chain recombines TRBV12-3 or TRBV12-4 with TRBJ1-1; D might be TRBD1 (6 bases). Trimming cost V 5 bases and J 3 bases, with 16 bases left between them. CDR3 size: 15 residues. CDR3 coding DNA: TGTGCCAGCAGTCCCGGAGGGGGAGCAGACACTGAAGCTTTCTTT. It codes for CASSPGGGADTEAFF.

This clonotype was counted only a few times. J is TRBJ2-6 and V is TRBV6-1, with a possible D match to TRBD2 (5 bases). V was trimmed by 6 bases and J by 0 bases, leaving 12 bases between them. The CDR3 has 16 residues. Germline V gene sequence: CDR1 MNHNS, CDR2 SASEGT. The CDR3 bases are TGTGCCAGCAGCGGACTTCCGAACTCTGGGGCCAACGTCCTGACTTTC. Its translation: CASSGLPNSGANVLTF.

Of note for this clonotype: A much larger clonotype is one base distant, so this may be a read error. The rearrangement joins TRBV9 to TRBJ1-1; D gene uncertain. The CDR3 has 14 residues. Germline lookup yields CDR1 SGDLS and CDR2 YYNGEE. Written as DNA, the CDR3 is TGTGCCGGCAGCGTAGAGCCCGAGAACACTGAAGCTTTCTTT. It codes for CAGSVEPENTEAFF.

The sample holds many counts of this clonotype. The chain has TRBV6-5 and TRBJ1-1; no clear D gene. V shed 4 bases and J shed 11 bases, with 14 bases lying between them. The CDR3 is made up of 12 amino acids. The germline V gene has CDR1 MNHEY and CDR2 SVGAGI. The CDR3 spells CASSSTAWEAFF. In DNA form, the CDR3 reads TGTGCCAGCAGTTCAACCGCCTGGGAGGCTTTCTTT.

This clonotype was observed many times. V and J are TRBV12-3 or TRBV12-4 and TRBJ1-6; 7 nucleotides align to TRBD1. V shed 6 bases, J shed 6 bases, and the junction held 5 bases outside the gene matches. The CDR3 is made up of 14 amino acids. CDR3 region: CASSYRGGNSPLHF. For the CDR3, the DNA is TGTGCCAGCAGCTACAGGGGCGGTAATTCACCCCTCCACTTT.

V and J are TRBV9 and TRBJ1-1; D is ambiguous. The CDR3 totals 14 residues. V lost 0 bases, J lost 1 base, and 7 bases lay in between. In germline, CDR1 is SGDLS, CDR2 YYNGEE. The CDR3 region is CASSVGSKNTEAFF. Written as DNA, the CDR3 is TGTGCCAGCAGCGTAGGTTCGAAGAACACTGAAGCTTTCTTT.

This chain uses TRBV20-1 with TRBJ1-2; D might be TRBD1 (5 bases). This CDR3 spans 12 amino acids. CDR1 is DFQATT, CDR2 SNEGSKA, per germline (reference sequence). Trimming took 0 bases from V and 10 from J, leaving 12 bases between them. The CDR3 region is CSARENRPDYTF. The DNA for the CDR3 is TGCAGTGCTAGAGAAAACAGGCCTGACTACACCTTC.

This clonotype showed up many times. This rearrangement joins TRBV2 to TRBJ1-2; no definite D call. The CDR3 is made up of 12 amino acids. The V gene lost 10 bases and the J gene lost 1 base, with 10 bases spanning the gap. Germline V gene sequence: CDR1 SNHLY, CDR2 FYNNEI. The CDR3 DNA reads TGTGCCATGAGGACCCGTAACTATGGCTACACCTTC. This gives the protein CAMRTRNYGYTF.

A remark on this clonotype: With a far larger clone one base away, a read error is the likely cause. The genes are TRBV7-2 and TRBJ1-1; the D gene is possibly TRBD1 (5 bases). The CDR3 is 16 amino acids. Germline assignment: CDR1 SGHTA and CDR2 FQGNSA. Here the CDR3 DNA reads TGTGCCGGCAGCTTAGAAAGGGGTTTCGCGAACACTGAAGCTTTCTTT. Amino acid sequence: CAGSLERGFANTEAFF. Looking up the rest from reference TRBV7-2 and TRBJ1-1 gives the full variable domain: GAGVSQSPSNKVTEKGKDVELRCDPISGHTALYWYRQSLGQGLEFLIYFQGNSAPDKSGLPSDRFSAERTGGSVSTLTIQRTQQEDSAVYLCAGSLERGFANTEAFFGQGTRLTVV.

The J gene is TRBJ1-6, the V gene TRBV6-2 or TRBV6-3; the D gene is possibly TRBD1 (5 bases). Trimming took 10 bases from V and 8 from J, leaving 18 bases between them. Germline lookup yields CDR1 MNHEY and CDR2 SVGEGT. The CDR3 is made up of 14 amino acids. This CDR3 reads CATDEPGGDSPLHF. The DNA for the CDR3 is TGTGCCACCGACGAACCAGGAGGGGATTCACCCCTCCACTTT.

The rearrangement uses TRBV2 and TRBJ2-1; 15 nucleotides line up with TRBD2. After removal of 6 bases from V and 7 bases from J, the junction contained 10 bases not matched to a gene. CDR3 length: 17 amino acids. The germline V gene encodes CDR1 SNHLY and CDR2 FYNNEI. The CDR3 reads CASSFTGTSGRSNEQFF. Here the CDR3 DNA reads TGTGCCAGCAGCTTTACCGGGACTAGCGGGAGGAGTAATGAGCAGTTCTTC.